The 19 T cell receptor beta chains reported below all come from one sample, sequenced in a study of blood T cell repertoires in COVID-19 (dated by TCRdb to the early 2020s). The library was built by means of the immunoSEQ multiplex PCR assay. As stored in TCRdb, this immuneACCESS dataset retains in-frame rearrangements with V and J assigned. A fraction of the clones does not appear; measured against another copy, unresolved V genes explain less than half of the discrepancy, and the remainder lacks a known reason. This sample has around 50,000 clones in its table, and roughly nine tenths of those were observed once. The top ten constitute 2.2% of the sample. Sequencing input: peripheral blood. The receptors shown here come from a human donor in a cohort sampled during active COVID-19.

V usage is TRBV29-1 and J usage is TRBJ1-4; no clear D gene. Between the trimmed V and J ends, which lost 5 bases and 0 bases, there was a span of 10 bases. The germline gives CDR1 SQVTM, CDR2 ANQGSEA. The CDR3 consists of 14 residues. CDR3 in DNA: TGCAGCGTTCGAGGGAGCGCAACTAATGAAAAACTGTTTTTT. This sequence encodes CSVRGSATNEKLFF.

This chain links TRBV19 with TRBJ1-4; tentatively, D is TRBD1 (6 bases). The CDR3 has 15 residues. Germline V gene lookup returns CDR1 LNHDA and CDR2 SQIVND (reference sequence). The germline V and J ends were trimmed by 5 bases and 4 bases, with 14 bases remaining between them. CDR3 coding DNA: TGTGCCAGTAGTCCCCGGACAGCAGATAATGAAAAACTGTTTTTT. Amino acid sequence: CASSPRTADNEKLFF.

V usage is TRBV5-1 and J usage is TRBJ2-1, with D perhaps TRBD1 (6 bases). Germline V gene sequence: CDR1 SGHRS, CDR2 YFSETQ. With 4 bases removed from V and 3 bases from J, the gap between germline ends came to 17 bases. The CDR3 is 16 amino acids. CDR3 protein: CASSIRTDDIYNEQFF. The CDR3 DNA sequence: TGCGCCAGCAGCATCAGGACAGACGATATCTACAATGAGCAGTTCTTC.

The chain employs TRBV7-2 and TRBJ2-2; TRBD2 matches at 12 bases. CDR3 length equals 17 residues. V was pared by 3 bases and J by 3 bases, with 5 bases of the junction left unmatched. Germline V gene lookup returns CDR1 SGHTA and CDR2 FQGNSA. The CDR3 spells CASSFLAGGPDTGELFF. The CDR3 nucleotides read TGTGCCAGCAGCTTCCTAGCGGGAGGGCCGGACACCGGGGAGCTGTTTTTT.

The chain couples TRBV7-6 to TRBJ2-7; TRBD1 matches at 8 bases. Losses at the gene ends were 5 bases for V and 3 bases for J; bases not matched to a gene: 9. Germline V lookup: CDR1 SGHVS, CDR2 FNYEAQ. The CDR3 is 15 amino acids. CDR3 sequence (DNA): TGTGCCAGCAGCCTTGGACAGGGTGGTAACTACGAGCAGTACTTC. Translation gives CASSLGQGGNYEQYF.

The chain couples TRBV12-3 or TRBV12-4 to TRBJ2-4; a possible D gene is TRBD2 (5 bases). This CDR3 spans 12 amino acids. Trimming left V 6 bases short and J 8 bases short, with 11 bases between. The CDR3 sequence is CASRRVGDIQYF. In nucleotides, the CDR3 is TGTGCCAGCAGACGGGTCGGGGACATTCAGTACTTC.

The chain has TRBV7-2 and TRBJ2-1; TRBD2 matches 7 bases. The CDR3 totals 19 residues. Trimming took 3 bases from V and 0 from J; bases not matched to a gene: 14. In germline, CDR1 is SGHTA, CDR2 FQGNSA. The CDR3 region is CASSFRQGGVAGSYNEQFF. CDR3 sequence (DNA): TGTGCCAGCAGCTTCCGCCAGGGAGGGGTAGCGGGCTCCTACAATGAGCAGTTCTTC.

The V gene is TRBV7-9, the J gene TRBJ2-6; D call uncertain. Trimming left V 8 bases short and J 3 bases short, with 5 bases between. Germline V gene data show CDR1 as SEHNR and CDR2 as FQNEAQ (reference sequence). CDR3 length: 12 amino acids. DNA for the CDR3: TGTGCCAGCCCCCTTGGGGCCAACGTCCTGACTTTC. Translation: CASPLGANVLTF.

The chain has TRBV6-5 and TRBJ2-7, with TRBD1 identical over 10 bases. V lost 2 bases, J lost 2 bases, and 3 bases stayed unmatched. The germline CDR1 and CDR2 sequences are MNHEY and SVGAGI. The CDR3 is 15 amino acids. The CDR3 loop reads CASSYRGQGAYEQYF. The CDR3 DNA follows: TGTGCCAGCAGTTACCGAGGACAGGGGGCCTACGAGCAGTACTTC.

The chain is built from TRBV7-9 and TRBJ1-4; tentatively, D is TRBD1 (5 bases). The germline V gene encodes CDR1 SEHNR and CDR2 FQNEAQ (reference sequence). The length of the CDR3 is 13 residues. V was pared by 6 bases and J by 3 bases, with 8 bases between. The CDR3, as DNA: TGTGCCAGCAGTGACAGACCTAATGAAAAACTGTTTTTT. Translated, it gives CASSDRPNEKLFF.

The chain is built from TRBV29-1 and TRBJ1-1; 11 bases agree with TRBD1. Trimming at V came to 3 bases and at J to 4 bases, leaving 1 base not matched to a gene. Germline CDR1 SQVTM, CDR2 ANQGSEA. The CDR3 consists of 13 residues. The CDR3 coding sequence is TGCAGCGTTGAGGGGACAGGGGGCACTGAAGCTTTCTTT. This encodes CSVEGTGGTEAFF.

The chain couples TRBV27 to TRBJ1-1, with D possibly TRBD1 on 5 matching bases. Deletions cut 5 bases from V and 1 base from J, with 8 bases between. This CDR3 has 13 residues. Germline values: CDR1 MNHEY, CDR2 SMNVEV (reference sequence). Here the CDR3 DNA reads TGTGCCAGCAGTACGACAGCGAACACTGAAGCTTTCTTT. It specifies CASSTTANTEAFF.

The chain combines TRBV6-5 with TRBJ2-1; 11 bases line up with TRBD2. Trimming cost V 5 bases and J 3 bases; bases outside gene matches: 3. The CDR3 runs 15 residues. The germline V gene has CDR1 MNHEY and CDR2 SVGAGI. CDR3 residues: CASSPLAGDYNEQFF. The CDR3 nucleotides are TGTGCCAGCAGTCCACTAGCGGGGGACTACAATGAGCAGTTCTTC.

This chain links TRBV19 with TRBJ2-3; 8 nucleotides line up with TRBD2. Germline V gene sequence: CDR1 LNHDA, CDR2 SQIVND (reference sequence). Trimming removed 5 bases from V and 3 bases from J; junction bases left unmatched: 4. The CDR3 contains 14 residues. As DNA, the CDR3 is TGTGCCAGTAGTTGGGGACTAGGGACAGATACGCAGTATTTT. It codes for CASSWGLGTDTQYF. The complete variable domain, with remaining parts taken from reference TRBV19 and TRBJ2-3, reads DGGITQSPKYLFRKEGQNVTLSCEQNLNHDAMYWYRQDPGQGLRLIYYSQIVNDFQKGDIAEGYSVSREKKESFPLTVTSAQKNPTAFYLCASSWGLGTDTQYFGPGTRLTVL.

CDR3 nucleotides: TGTGCCAGCTCACCGGGGACAGGGAAATTGGTCGGGGAGCTGTTTTTT. Protein sequence: CASSPGTGKLVGELFF. The rearrangement uses TRBV18 and TRBJ2-2, with TRBD1 matching 9 bases. V dropped 3 bases and J dropped 7; count of bases not matched to a gene: 9. CDR3 length: 16 residues. CDR1 KGHSH and CDR2 LQKENI come from the germline V gene.

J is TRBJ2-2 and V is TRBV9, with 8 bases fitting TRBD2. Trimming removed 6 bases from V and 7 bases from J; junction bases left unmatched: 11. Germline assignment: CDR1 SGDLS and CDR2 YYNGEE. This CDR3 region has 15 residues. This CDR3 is CASTTSGGAVGELFF. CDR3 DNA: TGTGCCAGCACCACATCGGGGGGGGCTGTCGGGGAGCTGTTTTTT. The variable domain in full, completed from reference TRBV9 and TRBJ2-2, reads DSGVTQTPKHLITATGQRVTLRCSPRSGDLSVYWYQQSLDQGLQFLIQYYNGEERAKGNILERFSAQQFPDLHSELNLSSLELGDSALYFCASTTSGGAVGELFFGEGSRLTVL.

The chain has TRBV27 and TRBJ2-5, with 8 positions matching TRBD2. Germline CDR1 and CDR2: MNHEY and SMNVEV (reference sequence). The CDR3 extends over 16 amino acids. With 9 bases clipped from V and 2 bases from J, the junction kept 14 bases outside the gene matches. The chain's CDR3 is CASSETTSVRQETQYF. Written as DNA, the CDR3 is TGTGCCAGTTCAGAGACGACTAGCGTCAGACAAGAGACCCAGTACTTC.

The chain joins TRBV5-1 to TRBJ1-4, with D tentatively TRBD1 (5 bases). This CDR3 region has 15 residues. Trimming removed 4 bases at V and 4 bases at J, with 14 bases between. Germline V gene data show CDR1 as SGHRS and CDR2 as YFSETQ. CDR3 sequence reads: CASSRLGGDNEKLFF. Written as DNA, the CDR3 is TGCGCCAGCAGCCGACTTGGGGGGGATAATGAAAAACTGTTTTTT.

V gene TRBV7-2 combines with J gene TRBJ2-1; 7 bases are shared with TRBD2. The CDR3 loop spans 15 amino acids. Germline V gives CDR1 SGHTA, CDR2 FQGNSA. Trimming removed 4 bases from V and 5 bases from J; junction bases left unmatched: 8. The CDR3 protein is CASSSRDYLNNEQFF. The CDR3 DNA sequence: TGTGCCAGCAGCTCCCGGGACTACTTGAACAATGAGCAGTTCTTC.